Below are 28 T cell receptor beta chains sequenced from a single sample in a study of monozygotic twins with cystic fibrosis. Libraries were prepared by immunoSEQ multiplex PCR; TCRdb keeps only in-frame clonotypes and omits some of them. The sample records around 26,000 clones, roughly 96% being singletons. Sequencing was carried out using blood. These receptor sequences come from a girl aged 2-10 years with cystic fibrosis.

The chain links TRBV25-1 to TRBJ1-2; TRBD1 aligns across 9 bases. Germline values: CDR1 MGHDK, CDR2 SYGVNS. J lost 8 bases, V lost 1 base, and 2 bases had no gene match. This CDR3 comprises 13 residues. This chain's CDR3 is CASSESGQGGYTF. The CDR3 nucleotides read TGTGCCAGCAGTGAATCGGGACAGGGAGGCTACACCTTC.

The chain has TRBV27 and TRBJ2-6; D call uncertain. There are 16 residues in the CDR3. Trimming took 5 bases from V and 0 from J, leaving 11 bases between them. Germline CDR1 MNHEY, CDR2 SMNVEV (reference sequence). CDR3: CASSPQLPSGANVLTF. In DNA, the CDR3 is TGTGCCAGCAGTCCCCAATTACCCTCTGGGGCCAACGTCCTGACTTTC.

In this sample, this clone turned up once. The gene calls are TRBV5-1 and TRBJ1-4; the match to TRBD1 covers 7 bases. With 4 bases clipped from V and 8 bases from J, the junction kept 11 bases outside the gene matches. This CDR3 is built from 15 residues. CDR1 is SGHRS, CDR2 YFSETQ, per germline. DNA of the CDR3: TGCGCCAGCAGCCTATTACAGGGGTACGAGGAAAAACTGTTTTTT. Its translation: CASSLLQGYEEKLFF.

V and J are TRBV9 and TRBJ1-1, with 7 nucleotides matching TRBD1. V lost 0 bases to trimming and J lost 7 bases; unmatched junction nucleotides: 9. CDR1 SGDLS and CDR2 YYNGEE come from the germline V gene. The CDR3 is 15 amino acids. The CDR3 protein is CASSVGGGTELEAFF. The CDR3 DNA sequence: TGTGCCAGCAGCGTAGGAGGGGGGACAGAGCTTGAAGCTTTCTTT.

The chain couples TRBV27 to TRBJ2-1; the D is unclear. Germline V gene data show CDR1 as MNHEY and CDR2 as SMNVEV (reference sequence). V shed 5 bases and J shed 0 bases, with 17 bases lying between them. There are 17 residues in the CDR3. CDR3 nucleotide sequence: TGTGCCAGCAGTCCAAGACAACTCCGAAGCTCCTACAATGAGCAGTTCTTC. Amino acids: CASSPRQLRSSYNEQFF.

The V and J genes are TRBV5-1 and TRBJ2-3, with 14 bases identical to TRBD2. Germline V gene sequence: CDR1 SGHRS, CDR2 YFSETQ. With 2 bases clipped from V and 3 bases from J, the junction kept 14 bases outside the gene matches. The CDR3 is 20 residues long. The chain's CDR3 is CASSFFGGLAGALGTDTQYF. DNA of the CDR3: TGCGCCAGCAGCTTTTTTGGGGGACTAGCGGGAGCGCTCGGGACAGATACGCAGTATTTT.

This clone was observed a few times. J is TRBJ2-1 and V is TRBV11-2; tentatively, D is TRBD1 or TRBD2 (5 bases each). V was clipped by 2 bases and J by 9 bases, with 11 bases between them. Germline V gene data show CDR1 as SGHAT and CDR2 as FQNNGV. There are 13 residues in the CDR3. The CDR3 DNA reads TGTGCCAGCAGCTTACACCAGGGACGTGAGCAGTTCTTC. Translated, it gives CASSLHQGREQFF.

The chain recombines TRBV7-9 with TRBJ1-5; D gene unclear. The ends were cut back, 6 bases at V and 12 bases at J, with 15 bases in the middle. Looked up from germline, CDR1 is SEHNR and CDR2 is FQNEAQ (reference sequence). This CDR3 comprises 12 residues. The DNA of the CDR3 is TGTGCCAGCAGTTCCGGGGAACACGTCCAGCATTTT. Encoded protein: CASSSGEHVQHF.

The genes are TRBV2 and TRBJ2-5; D is perhaps TRBD1 (6 bases). This CDR3 is built from 14 residues. Germline V lookup: CDR1 SNHLY, CDR2 FYNNEI. Deletions cut 8 bases from V and 4 bases from J, with 17 bases between. CDR3 sequence: CASYRTGFAETQYF. In nucleotides, the CDR3 is TGTGCCAGCTACCGCACAGGGTTTGCAGAGACCCAGTACTTC.

This sequence joins TRBV6-5 and TRBJ1-1, with D possibly TRBD1 on 6 matching bases. The CDR3 contains 15 residues. CDR1 is MNHEY and CDR2 is SVGAGI in the germline V gene. Trimming took 6 bases from V and 5 from J, leaving 19 bases between them. In nucleotides, the CDR3 is TGTGCCAGCAGCAAGAGGGGGGGAAGTGAAACTGAAGCTTTCTTT. Its protein is CASSKRGGSETEAFF.

The V and J genes are TRBV5-4 and TRBJ1-3; D is perhaps TRBD1 (6 bases). The CDR3 length is 12 residues. Trimming took 7 bases from V and 3 from J, leaving 8 bases between them. CDR1 and CDR2 from the germline V gene are SGHNT and YYREEE (reference sequence). CDR3 loop: CASRQDGNTIYF. In DNA form, the CDR3 reads TGTGCCAGCCGACAGGATGGAAACACCATATATTTT. Together with reference TRBV5-4 and TRBJ1-3, the CDR3 gives the full variable domain: ETGVTQSPTHLIKTRGQQVTLRCSSQSGHNTVSWYQQALGQGPQFIFQYYREEENGRGNFPPRFSGLQFPNYSSELNVNALELDDSALYLCASRQDGNTIYFGEGSWLTVV.

This clone was counted only a few times. The genes are TRBV7-2 and TRBJ1-5; D possibly corresponds to TRBD1 (5 bases). Germline-derived CDR1 and CDR2 are SGHTA and FQGNSA. Trimming cost V 3 bases and J 6 bases, with 12 bases left between them. There are 14 residues in the CDR3. CDR3 residues: CASSLGGVGQPQHF. The DNA for the CDR3 is TGTGCCAGCAGCTTGGGAGGGGTGGGTCAGCCCCAGCATTTT.

The chain employs TRBV29-1 and TRBJ2-3, with 14 nucleotides matching TRBD2. Germline CDR1 reads SQVTM; CDR2 reads ANQGSEA. The CDR3 runs to 14 residues. The V segment lost 3 bases and the J segment 6 bases; nucleotides outside the gene matches: 2. Here the CDR3 reads CSVEGLAGADTQYF. In nucleotides, the CDR3 is TGCAGCGTTGAGGGACTAGCGGGGGCGGATACGCAGTATTTT.

The chain combines TRBV5-6 with TRBJ2-2; D remains ambiguous. With 3 bases removed from V and 2 bases from J, the gap between germline ends came to 2 bases. Germline V lookup: CDR1 SGHDT, CDR2 YYEEEE. The CDR3 spans 12 residues. The chain's CDR3 is CASSSNTGELFF. CDR3 sequence (DNA): TGTGCCAGCAGCTCTAACACCGGGGAGCTGTTTTTT. Full variable domain (rest looked up from reference TRBV5-6 and TRBJ2-2): DAGVTQSPTHLIKTRGQQVTLRCSPKSGHDTVSWYQQALGQGPQFIFQYYEEEERQRGNFPDRFSGHQFPNYSSELNVNALLLGDSALYLCASSSNTGELFFGEGSRLTVL.

V usage is TRBV27 and J usage is TRBJ1-1, with a weak D call TRBD1 (6 bases). Trimming left V 2 bases short and J 5 bases short, with 9 bases between. Germline V gene sequence: CDR1 MNHEY, CDR2 SMNVEV (reference sequence). The CDR3 covers 13 residues. The CDR3 spells CASSLLRGTEAFF. The CDR3 DNA sequence: TGTGCCAGCAGTTTACTTAGGGGGACTGAAGCTTTCTTT.

The V gene is TRBV10-3, the J gene TRBJ2-4; no firm D call. Germline CDR1 ENHRY, CDR2 SYGVKD. Between the trimmed V and J ends, which lost 6 bases and 7 bases, there was a span of 16 bases. This CDR3 spans 14 amino acids. The CDR3 reads CAIREGQEYNIQYF. CDR3 nucleotides: TGTGCCATCAGAGAAGGTCAGGAGTATAACATTCAGTACTTC.

This rearrangement joins TRBV9 to TRBJ2-1; 7 nucleotides agree with TRBD1. Trimming removed 1 base from V and 2 bases from J; junction bases left unmatched: 3. The CDR3 consists of 15 residues. Germline-derived CDR1 and CDR2 are SGDLS and YYNGEE. The CDR3 DNA reads as TGTGCCAGCAGCGTAAGTAGGGGGCCCTACAATGAGCAGTTCTTC. Translating gives CASSVSRGPYNEQFF.

CDR3 sequence: CAWATGVNTEAFF. As DNA, the CDR3 is TGTGCCTGGGCGACAGGGGTGAACACTGAAGCTTTCTTT. V gene TRBV30 combines with J gene TRBJ1-1; 8 bases agree with TRBD1. The CDR3 is made up of 13 amino acids. Trimming removed 5 bases from V and 0 bases from J; junction bases left unmatched: 2. The germline CDR1 and CDR2 sequences are GTSNPN and SVGIG (reference sequence). Full variable domain (missing parts from reference TRBV30 and TRBJ1-1): SQTIHQWPATLVQPVGSPLSLECTVEGTSNPNLYWYRQAAGRGLQLLFYSVGIGQISSEVPQNLSASRPQDRQFILSSKKLLLSDSGFYLCAWATGVNTEAFFGQGTRLTVV.

The rearrangement links TRBV4-1 to TRBJ2-3, with D maybe TRBD2 (6 bases). This CDR3 has 18 amino acids. Germline V gene sequence: CDR1 MGHRA, CDR2 YSYEKL. Trimming cost V 1 base and J 4 bases, with 21 bases left between them. CDR3 in DNA: TGCGCCAGCAGCCAAGCAGCCAATGGCGCCGGGGGAGCAGATACGCAGTATTTT. Translated, it gives CASSQAANGAGGADTQYF.

The V and J genes are TRBV27 and TRBJ1-1; perhaps TRBD1 as D (5 bases). Trimming took off 5 bases at V and 7 bases at J, with 11 bases between the two ends. CDR3 length: 12 amino acids. Germline loops: CDR1 MNHEY, CDR2 SMNVEV (reference sequence). Written as DNA, the CDR3 is TGTGCCAGCAGTCGCCCAAGGGGTGAAGCTTTCTTT. Amino acids: CASSRPRGEAFF.

This chain connects TRBV5-1 to TRBJ1-1; 7 bases agree with TRBD1. Germline values: CDR1 SGHRS, CDR2 YFSETQ. The ends lost 0 bases at V and 4 bases at J; junction bases unmatched: 3. The CDR3 spans 14 residues. CDR3 bases: TGCGCCAGCAGCTTGGCCCAGGGGGTCACTGAAGCTTTCTTT. It encodes CASSLAQGVTEAFF.

The V gene is TRBV30, the J gene TRBJ2-3; D is unclear. Germline V lookup: CDR1 GTSNPN, CDR2 SVGIG (reference sequence). This CDR3 has 13 amino acids. V lost 0 bases and J 1 base, leaving 5 bases between the germline ends. The CDR3 protein is CAWSVLGTDTQYF. CDR3 DNA: TGTGCCTGGAGTGTACTGGGCACAGATACGCAGTATTTT.

The chain employs TRBV27 and TRBJ2-6; D is unclear. CDR1 and CDR2 from the germline V gene are MNHEY and SMNVEV (reference sequence). CDR3 size: 15 residues. Trimming took 3 bases from V and 7 from J, leaving 13 bases between them. The CDR3 loop is CASSFGTLGANVLTF. As DNA, the CDR3 is TGTGCCAGCAGTTTCGGTACTCTAGGAGCCAACGTCCTGACTTTC.

This rearrangement joins TRBV5-1 to TRBJ2-2, with 7 nucleotides matching TRBD1. Unmatched junction bases numbered 8, after V lost 1 base and J lost 2 bases. The CDR3 has 17 residues. Germline lookup yields CDR1 SGHRS and CDR2 YFSETQ. The CDR3 region is CASSLHPGTVNTGELFF. The CDR3 nucleotides read TGCGCCAGCAGCTTGCACCCCGGGACAGTAAACACCGGGGAGCTGTTTTTT.

This sequence joins TRBV7-9 and TRBJ2-7; D unclear. CDR1 and CDR2 (germline): SEHNR, FQNEAQ (reference sequence). The CDR3 totals 17 residues. Trimming took 0 bases from V and 1 from J, leaving 16 bases between them. The CDR3 region is CASSLASPGVWSYEQYF. For the CDR3, the DNA is TGTGCCAGCAGCTTAGCTAGCCCTGGGGTGTGGTCCTACGAGCAGTACTTC.

The V call is TRBV23-1, the J call TRBJ2-4; D unresolved. TRBV23-1 carries the ORF label, with uncertain function. With 8 bases removed from V and 14 bases from J, the gap between germline ends came to 16 bases. This CDR3 spans 11 amino acids. The CDR3 bases are TGCGCCAGCCGTAGAAAGGTTTACAAGTACTTC. Its protein product is CASRRKVYKYF.

The chain joins TRBV9 to TRBJ2-7, with 8 bases fitting TRBD2. This CDR3 contains 14 residues. Germline CDR1 reads SGDLS; CDR2 reads YYNGEE. The V segment lost 0 bases and the J segment 12 bases; nucleotides outside the gene matches: 11. The DNA of the CDR3 is TGTGCCAGCAGCGTAGACGGCGCGGGAGGCCCCAGGTACTTC. Amino acid sequence: CASSVDGAGGPRYF.

The chain couples TRBV7-8 to TRBJ1-1; 7 bases are shared with TRBD1. V dropped 5 bases and J dropped 5; count of bases not matched to a gene: 14. CDR1 is SGHVS and CDR2 is FQNEAQ in the germline V gene. This CDR3 contains 16 residues. CDR3: CASSPRARQGETEAFF. The DNA for the CDR3 is TGTGCCAGCAGCCCTCGCGCAAGACAGGGAGAAACTGAAGCTTTCTTT.